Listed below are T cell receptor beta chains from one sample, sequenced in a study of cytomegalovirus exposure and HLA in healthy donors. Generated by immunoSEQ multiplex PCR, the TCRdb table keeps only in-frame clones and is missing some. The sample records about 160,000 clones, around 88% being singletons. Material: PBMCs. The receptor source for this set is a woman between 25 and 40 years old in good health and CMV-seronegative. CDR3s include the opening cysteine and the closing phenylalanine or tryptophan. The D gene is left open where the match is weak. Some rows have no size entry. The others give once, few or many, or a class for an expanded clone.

CDR3 protein: CASTPSGPGSYEQYF
CDR3 DNA: TGTGCCAGCACCCCCAGCGGTCCGGGATCCTACGAGCAGTACTTC
J gene: TRBJ2-7
V gene: TRBV27
D gene: .
clone size: few

CDR3 protein: CASSQGTGVSSETQYF
CDR3 DNA: TGTGCCAGCAGCCAAGGGACAGGGGTGAGCAGTGAGACCCAGTACTTC
J gene: TRBJ2-5
V gene: TRBV14
D gene: TRBD1
clone size: .

CDR3 protein: CASGAKTQYF
CDR3 DNA: TGTGCCAGCGGGGCGAAAACGCAGTATTTT
J gene: TRBJ2-3
V gene: TRBV9
D gene: .
clone size: once

CDR3 protein: CASSELVQAKDNEQFF
CDR3 DNA: TGCGCCAGCAGTGAGTTGGTACAGGCGAAGGACAATGAGCAGTTCTTC
J gene: TRBJ2-1
V gene: TRBV10-1
D gene: .
clone size: .

CDR3 protein: CASSVDLSSGNTIYF
CDR3 DNA: TGTGCCAGCAGCGTAGATCTGTCCTCTGGAAACACCATATATTTT
J gene: TRBJ1-3
V gene: TRBV9
D gene: .
clone size: .

CDR3 protein: CASSLVSSGNYEQYF
CDR3 DNA: TGTGCCAGCAGCTTGGTATCTAGCGGAAATTACGAGCAGTACTTC
J gene: TRBJ2-7
V gene: TRBV5-4
D gene: TRBD2
clone size: .

CDR3 protein: CASSERRTDTQYF
CDR3 DNA: TGTGCCAGCAGTGAGCGGCGCACAGATACGCAGTATTTT
J gene: TRBJ2-3
V gene: TRBV27
D gene: .
clone size: .

CDR3 protein: CASSGQSNLREQYF
CDR3 DNA: TGTGCCAGTAGCGGACAGTCCAACCTGAGGGAGCAGTACTTC
J gene: TRBJ2-7
V gene: TRBV19
D gene: .
clone size: .

CDR3 protein: CASTGTTTRSYEQYF
CDR3 DNA: TGTGCCAGTACCGGGACAACAACTCGCTCCTACGAGCAGTACTTC
J gene: TRBJ2-7
V gene: TRBV6-1
D gene: .
clone size: .

CDR3 protein: CASSVVLAGGLVESGELFF
CDR3 DNA: TGTGCCAGCAGCGTAGTACTAGCGGGAGGGCTTGTTGAGAGCGGGGAGCTGTTTTTT
J gene: TRBJ2-2
V gene: TRBV9
D gene: TRBD2
clone size: .

CDR3 protein: CASSPDSTNYGYTF
CDR3 DNA: TGTGCCAGCAGCCCTGACAGTACGAACTATGGCTACACCTTC
J gene: TRBJ1-2
V gene: TRBV2
D gene: .
clone size: .

CDR3 protein: CASSRDRNTGELFF
CDR3 DNA: TGCGCCAGCTCCCGGGACAGGAACACCGGGGAGCTGTTTTTT
J gene: TRBJ2-2
V gene: TRBV5-1
D gene: TRBD1
clone size: .

CDR3 protein: CASSVLGSGVDTQYF
CDR3 DNA: TGTGCCAGCAGCGTATTAGGCTCAGGGGTAGATACGCAGTATTTT
J gene: TRBJ2-3
V gene: TRBV9
D gene: .
clone size: .

CDR3 protein: CACQRGRSNTGELFF
CDR3 DNA: TGTGCCTGCCAACGAGGGAGGTCAAACACCGGGGAGCTGTTTTTT
J gene: TRBJ2-2
V gene: TRBV30
D gene: .
clone size: once

CDR3 protein: CASSVLAGGYNEQFF
CDR3 DNA: TGTGCCAGCAGTGTGCTAGCGGGAGGATACAATGAGCAGTTCTTC
J gene: TRBJ2-1
V gene: TRBV2
D gene: TRBD2
clone size: .

CDR3 protein: CASSFRQGDGYTF
CDR3 DNA: TGTGCCAGCAGCTTTCGACAGGGCGATGGCTACACCTTC
J gene: TRBJ1-2
V gene: TRBV7-3
D gene: TRBD1
clone size: .

CDR3 protein: CASSGRQGADTQYF
CDR3 DNA: TGTGCCAGCTCAGGAAGACAGGGGGCAGATACGCAGTATTTT
J gene: TRBJ2-3
V gene: TRBV18
D gene: TRBD1
clone size: once

CDR3 protein: CASSLPLTGDTIYF
CDR3 DNA: TGTGCCAGCAGTTTGCCACTAACAGGGGACACCATATATTTT
J gene: TRBJ1-3
V gene: TRBV28
D gene: TRBD1
clone size: .

CDR3 protein: CASSHGGNQPQHF
CDR3 DNA: TGCGCCAGCAGCCATGGGGGGAATCAGCCCCAGCATTTT
J gene: TRBJ1-5
V gene: TRBV4-1
D gene: .
clone size: .

CDR3 protein: CASSPDGAYEQYF
CDR3 DNA: TGTGCCAGCTCACCAGACGGAGCCTACGAGCAGTACTTC
J gene: TRBJ2-7
V gene: TRBV18
D gene: .
clone size: .

CDR3 protein: CASSLGTTHYSADTQYF
CDR3 DNA: TGCGCCAGCAGCTTGGGGACTACTCATTATTCGGCAGATACGCAGTATTTT
J gene: TRBJ2-3
V gene: TRBV5-1
D gene: .
clone size: .

CDR3 protein: CASSYSQGSGNEAFF
CDR3 DNA: TGTGCCAGCAGTTACTCACAGGGTAGTGGGAATGAAGCTTTCTTT
J gene: TRBJ1-1
V gene: TRBV6-5
D gene: .
clone size: .

CDR3 protein: CAGGFEGSNQPQHF
CDR3 DNA: TGTGCCGGGGGGTTCGAGGGTAGCAATCAGCCCCAGCATTTT
J gene: TRBJ1-5
V gene: TRBV6-6
D gene: .
clone size: .

CDR3 protein: CASIRNRANTEAFF
CDR3 DNA: TGTGCCAGCATCCGGAACAGAGCGAACACTGAAGCTTTCTTT
J gene: TRBJ1-1
V gene: TRBV6-5
D gene: .
clone size: few

CDR3 protein: CSVVGERTEAFF
CDR3 DNA: TGCAGCGTTGTAGGGGAACGTACTGAAGCTTTCTTT
J gene: TRBJ1-1
V gene: TRBV29-1
D gene: .
clone size: .

CDR3 protein: CASWDSTYEQYF
CDR3 DNA: TGTGCCAGTTGGGACTCCACCTACGAGCAGTACTTC
J gene: TRBJ2-7
V gene: TRBV2
D gene: .
clone size: .

CDR3 protein: CASSQEEGYGSADEQYF
CDR3 DNA: TGTGCCAGCAGCCAGGAGGAGGGATATGGATCCGCAGACGAGCAGTACTTC
J gene: TRBJ2-7
V gene: TRBV4-2
D gene: .
clone size: few

CDR3 protein: CASSSIRESGGRIAGLSYEQYF
CDR3 DNA: TGTGCCAGTAGCAGTATAAGGGAGTCGGGAGGGAGGATTGCAGGGCTTTCCTACGAGCAGTACTTC
J gene: TRBJ2-7
V gene: TRBV19
D gene: TRBD2
clone size: .

CDR3 protein: CSVSEEENYGYTF
CDR3 DNA: TGCAGCGTATCGGAGGAGGAGAACTATGGCTACACCTTC
J gene: TRBJ1-2
V gene: TRBV29-1
D gene: .
clone size: .

CDR3 protein: CASRPGQGPGETQYF
CDR3 DNA: TGCGCCAGCAGGCCCGGACAGGGGCCCGGGGAGACCCAGTACTTC
J gene: TRBJ2-5
V gene: TRBV5-1
D gene: TRBD1
clone size: .

CDR3 protein: CASGLGGDNSPLHF
CDR3 DNA: TGTGCTAGTGGTTTGGGGGGGGATAATTCACCCCTCCACTTT
J gene: TRBJ1-6
V gene: TRBV12-5
D gene: .
clone size: .

CDR3 protein: CASSIQHDRRGNIQYF
CDR3 DNA: TGTGCCAGTAGTATACAACATGACAGGCGGGGGAACATTCAGTACTTC
J gene: TRBJ2-4
V gene: TRBV19
D gene: .
clone size: .

CDR3 protein: CASSWTDVLGKANTGELFF
CDR3 DNA: TGTGCCAGCAGTTGGACAGATGTACTTGGAAAGGCGAACACCGGGGAGCTGTTTTTT
J gene: TRBJ2-2
V gene: TRBV27
D gene: .
clone size: .

CDR3 protein: CASSFVAGGPSDTQYF
CDR3 DNA: TGTGCCAGCAGCTTTGTGGCGGGAGGGCCGTCAGATACGCAGTATTTT
J gene: TRBJ2-3
V gene: TRBV7-9
D gene: TRBD2
clone size: .

CDR3 protein: CSVEVVQGAQTEAFF
CDR3 DNA: TGCAGCGTTGAAGTGGTACAGGGGGCGCAGACTGAAGCTTTCTTT
J gene: TRBJ1-1
V gene: TRBV29-1
D gene: TRBD1
clone size: .

CDR3 protein: CASSVGGGHRNYNSPLHF
CDR3 DNA: TGTGCCAGCAGCGTAGGGGGGGGCCACAGGAACTATAATTCACCCCTCCACTTT
J gene: TRBJ1-6
V gene: TRBV9
D gene: .
clone size: .

CDR3 protein: CASSFQGYQPQHF
CDR3 DNA: TGTGCCAGCAGCTTCCAGGGTTATCAGCCCCAGCATTTT
J gene: TRBJ1-5
V gene: TRBV5-5
D gene: .
clone size: .

CDR3 protein: CASSPNRAGKNIQYF
CDR3 DNA: TGTGCCAGCAGTCCTAACAGGGCTGGCAAAAACATTCAGTACTTC
J gene: TRBJ2-4
V gene: TRBV6-6
D gene: .
clone size: .

CDR3 protein: CASTPGVGEQYF
CDR3 DNA: TGTGCCAGCACCCCAGGGGTCGGCGAGCAGTACTTC
J gene: TRBJ2-7
V gene: TRBV6-6
D gene: .
clone size: .

CDR3 protein: CASSFTGIETQYF
CDR3 DNA: TGTGCCAGCAGCTTTACAGGGATAGAGACCCAGTACTTC
J gene: TRBJ2-5
V gene: TRBV11-2
D gene: .
clone size: .

CDR3 protein: CASRTGGANEKLFF
CDR3 DNA: TGTGCCAGCAGAACAGGGGGAGCTAATGAAAAACTGTTTTTT
J gene: TRBJ1-4
V gene: TRBV28
D gene: TRBD1
clone size: .

CDR3 protein: CASSIRGAGGYTF
CDR3 DNA: TGTGCCAGCTCAATCAGGGGGGCCGGTGGCTACACCTTC
J gene: TRBJ1-2
V gene: TRBV6-6
D gene: TRBD1
clone size: .

CDR3 protein: CASSITDYGYTF
CDR3 DNA: TGTGCCAGTAGTATTACAGACTATGGCTACACCTTC
J gene: TRBJ1-2
V gene: TRBV19
D gene: .
clone size: .

CDR3 protein: CASSQEGGGSYEQYF
CDR3 DNA: TGTGCCAGCAGTCAAGAGGGGGGGGGTTCCTACGAGCAGTACTTC
J gene: TRBJ2-7
V gene: TRBV6-5
D gene: .
clone size: .

CDR3 protein: CATSRGFGGLAEAFF
CDR3 DNA: TGTGCCACCAGCAGAGGTTTCGGGGGGCTGGCTGAAGCTTTCTTT
J gene: TRBJ1-1
V gene: TRBV15
D gene: .
clone size: .

CDR3 protein: CASTVLAGAGEQYF
CDR3 DNA: TGCGCCAGCACAGTCCTAGCGGGGGCGGGCGAGCAGTACTTC
J gene: TRBJ2-7
V gene: TRBV10-2
D gene: TRBD2
clone size: .

CDR3 protein: CASSGGRSNQPQHF
CDR3 DNA: TGTGCCAGCAGTGGGGGCCGTAGCAATCAGCCCCAGCATTTT
J gene: TRBJ1-5
V gene: TRBV27
D gene: .
clone size: once